This T cell receptor beta chain came from a study of blood T cell repertoires in COVID-19. Study information: Acute and convalescent COVID-19 samples came from the United States, Italy and Spain. T cells, B-cell-depleted T cells, or PBMCs provided the cDNA or gDNA that served as material.

Looked up from germline, CDR1 is MDHEN and CDR2 is SYDVKM. The CDR3 consists of 15 residues. Trimming shortened V by 2 bases and J by 3 bases, and 14 bases separated the two germline ends. Original handling: Reference gene primer amplification in the assay estimated nucleated cell counts. Assay: immunoSEQ multiplex PCR; the TCRdb copy retains only in-frame clones and omits some. The V and J calls and the clone size are those of that table, but D and trimming were determined from the DNA. The sample includes under 300,000 clones, more than 80% of them seen just once. Sequenced input: peripheral blood. The clonotype was recovered from a human donor in a cohort sampled during active COVID-19. The V call is TRBV28, the J call TRBJ2-7, with D possibly matching TRBD2 (7 bases). Written as DNA, the CDR3 is TGTGCCAGCAGTTTAGGAGGGAGGGGGAACTACGAGCAGTACTTC. Translation: CASSLGGRGNYEQYF.